One sample yielded the 2 T cell receptor beta chains listed below, sequenced in a study of cytomegalovirus exposure and HLA in healthy donors. Amplification used 60 Vbeta primers and 13 Jbeta primers. Produced via immunoSEQ multiplex PCR; TCRdb's table is partial and in-frame only. The sample records 130,000 or so clones, 60% to 80% being singletons. Sequenced sample: PBMCs. Receptors were obtained from a man aged 50-59 years in good health and CMV-seronegative.

The chain joins TRBV10-2 to TRBJ1-4; D call uncertain. CDR1 and CDR2 from the germline V gene are WSHSY and SAAADI. V was shortened by 6 bases and J by 6 bases, with 14 bases between the two germline ends. The CDR3 is 14 amino acids. The CDR3 loop is CASSLAAGDEKLFF. CDR3 DNA sequence: TGCGCCAGCAGCCTCGCGGCGGGCGATGAAAAACTGTTTTTT.

This clone was recorded a few times. The chain has TRBV9 and TRBJ1-1, with 12 bases fitting TRBD1. The V gene's germline CDR1 is SGDLS and CDR2 YYNGEE. V lost 0 bases and J lost 7; bases outside the gene matches: 7. This CDR3 comprises 16 residues. The CDR3 sequence: CASSVVSGTGGGEAFF. The CDR3 region has the DNA TGTGCCAGCAGCGTAGTATCGGGGACAGGGGGCGGTGAAGCTTTCTTT.